These T cell receptor beta chains were read from a single sample in a study of PD-1 blockade in mismatch repair-deficient tumors. The protocol was immunoSEQ multiplex PCR, while the TCRdb copy is restricted to in-frame clones and leaves out a portion. The repertoire holds around 120,000 clones, with around 83% as singletons. The input for sequencing was peripheral blood, taken 44 weeks after starting pembrolizumab. These receptor sequences come from an adult with mismatch repair-deficient cancer. Each CDR3 is given with its conserved first and last residue. Expanded clones get a size class; other rows say once, few or many, or leave the size out.

J: TRBJ2-1; size: few; V: TRBV11-2; CDR3: CASSTLTGPFNEQFF
J: TRBJ2-3; size: .; V: TRBV11-3; CDR3: CASSSFAGGIYTDTQYF
J: TRBJ2-7; size: .; V: TRBV27; CDR3: CASSPTSASYEQYF
J: TRBJ1-1; size: once; V: TRBV30; CDR3: CAWKERPGDTEAFF
J: TRBJ2-7; size: .; V: TRBV4-2; CDR3: CASSQGRLPADYEQYF
J: TRBJ1-5; size: .; V: TRBV6-1; CDR3: CASSDRGNQPQHF
J: TRBJ1-5; size: once; V: TRBV6-5; CDR3: CASSYGGGRSQPQHF
J: TRBJ1-2; size: .; V: TRBV5-1; CDR3: CASSLAGTGKLYGYTF
J: TRBJ2-7; size: once; V: TRBV11-1; CDR3: CASSLVTSGRLEQYF
J: TRBJ2-5; size: .; V: TRBV28; CDR3: CASTQDRGIQETQYF
J: TRBJ2-1; size: few; V: TRBV10-3; CDR3: CAISEPQSWVF
J: TRBJ2-7; size: .; V: TRBV7-9; CDR3: CASSPHPIYEQYF
J: TRBJ2-7; size: once; V: TRBV14; CDR3: CASSQARGIPGTYEQYF
J: TRBJ1-1; size: .; V: TRBV7-9; CDR3: CASSPGVGAAEAFF
J: TRBJ2-7; size: .; V: TRBV6-5; CDR3: CASRGSSSYEQYF
J: TRBJ2-3; size: .; V: TRBV19; CDR3: CASSGDRQGHPSTDTQYF
J: TRBJ2-5; size: .; V: TRBV18; CDR3: CASSPQLGQETQYF
J: TRBJ1-2; size: .; V: TRBV4-1; CDR3: CASSQDGRGQESFYGYTF
J: TRBJ1-2; size: .; V: TRBV29-1; CDR3: CSVPQGSAGYTF
J: TRBJ1-5; size: .; V: TRBV6-4; CDR3: CASSDHSNQPQHF
J: TRBJ2-7; size: .; V: TRBV7-9; CDR3: CASSPERGGGSSYEQYF
J: TRBJ1-1; size: .; V: TRBV6-1; CDR3: CASSENPENTEAFF
J: TRBJ2-3; size: .; V: TRBV4-1; CDR3: CASSQAGLPSTDTQYF
J: TRBJ1-5; size: .; V: TRBV6-6; CDR3: CASSYQTVEPQHF
J: TRBJ2-3; size: once; V: TRBV5-1; CDR3: CASSLGGARTDTQYF
J: TRBJ2-3; size: .; V: TRBV27; CDR3: CASSLIYLEGGSDTQYF
J: TRBJ2-1; size: .; V: TRBV7-2; CDR3: CASSLVGLGYDNEQFF
J: TRBJ1-1; size: .; V: TRBV11-3; CDR3: CASRSWTDTEAFF
J: TRBJ2-5; size: .; V: TRBV11-2; CDR3: CASSPLTVFQETQYF
J: TRBJ2-7; size: once; V: TRBV7-2; CDR3: CASSLGIRDSPYEQYF
J: TRBJ2-5; size: .; V: TRBV5-5; CDR3: CASSLEHIQETQYF
J: TRBJ2-5; size: .; V: TRBV30; CDR3: CAWSEEVAGVSETQYF
J: TRBJ2-7; size: .; V: TRBV27; CDR3: CASSVAGYTGEQYF
J: TRBJ2-7; size: few; V: TRBV4-1; CDR3: CASSQGLARSGFSYEQYF
J: TRBJ2-2; size: .; V: TRBV4-1; CDR3: CASSPFPPGRELFF
J: TRBJ2-7; size: .; V: TRBV6-6; CDR3: CASSYSTGGAVEQYF
J: TRBJ1-2; size: .; V: TRBV7-9; CDR3: CASSFRGGYTF
J: TRBJ2-5; size: .; V: TRBV30; CDR3: CAWSRQGETQYF
J: TRBJ2-2; size: .; V: TRBV4-2; CDR3: CASSQRGTSGMNTGELFF
J: TRBJ2-5; size: .; V: TRBV10-3; CDR3: CAISESRTGGWETQYF
J: TRBJ2-7; size: once; V: TRBV7-6; CDR3: CASSLVAGEVYEQYF
J: TRBJ2-3; size: .; V: TRBV4-3; CDR3: CASSQALRITDTQYF
J: TRBJ2-1; size: .; V: TRBV10-2; CDR3: CASSESSIGLAGVVGFF
J: TRBJ2-1; size: .; V: TRBV6-5; CDR3: CASSYTQGGGYNEQFF
J: TRBJ2-1; size: .; V: TRBV11-3; CDR3: CASSPQRGGSYNEQFF
J: TRBJ1-4; size: .; V: TRBV5-1; CDR3: CASKITGSSNEKLFF
J: TRBJ2-7; size: .; V: TRBV7-2; CDR3: CASSAASLPAGYEQYF
J: TRBJ2-1; size: .; V: TRBV6-5; CDR3: CASSYSGSGPYNEQFF
J: TRBJ2-7; size: .; V: TRBV7-8; CDR3: CASSLVSGSPYEQYF
J: TRBJ2-2; size: .; V: TRBV11-3; CDR3: CASSPKGGGELFF
J: TRBJ2-5; size: .; V: TRBV4-3; CDR3: CASSPAGRQETQYF
J: TRBJ2-3; size: .; V: TRBV4-2; CDR3: CASSPGRDTDTQYF
J: TRBJ2-5; size: .; V: TRBV5-1; CDR3: CASSRTYHQETQYF
J: TRBJ2-1; size: .; V: TRBV27; CDR3: CASSRNPGLAGVYEQFF
J: TRBJ1-1; size: .; V: TRBV29-1; CDR3: CSVGTVVPNTEAFF
J: TRBJ1-1; size: few; V: TRBV5-6; CDR3: CASSLEVGGYTEAFF